These 16 T cell receptor beta chains share one sample of origin, sequenced in a study of T cells after yellow fever vaccination. One entry per CDR3 protein, called by TCRdb with MiXCR from the 5' RACE reads. Among over 250,000 distinct CDR3 sequences, around 4.9% were seen once, and the ten largest hold about 3.5%. The sequenced sample was CD4+ T cells sorted from PBMCs, obtained on the day of the yellow fever booster vaccination. The receptors shown here come from a young man who received the YFV17D yellow fever vaccine.

The chain couples TRBV12-3 or TRBV12-4 to TRBJ1-1; D is uncertain. The length of the CDR3 is 11 residues. The germline V and J ends were trimmed by 2 bases and 4 bases, with 2 bases remaining between them. CDR3 sequence: CASSLFTEAFF. CDR3 nucleotide sequence: TGTGCCAGCAGTTTATTCACTGAAGCTTTCTTT.

This clonotype was counted ten times or more. V is TRBV12-3 or TRBV12-4 and J is TRBJ1-1; D not certain. Trimming shortened V by 5 bases and J by 5 bases, and 12 bases separated the two germline ends. CDR3 length: 13 amino acids. CDR3 coding DNA: TGTGCCAGCAGTCCCAATCGGCATACTGAAGCTTTCTTT. Translated: CASSPNRHTEAFF.

This clonotype occurred many times. The junction does not match germline at one end; this may be a read error. This sequence joins TRBV6-6 and TRBJ1-5, with D possibly TRBD1 on 5 matching bases. The germline V gene has CDR1 MNHNY and CDR2 SVGAGI (reference sequence). The CDR3 is 12 amino acids. The CDR3 sequence is CASRDSNQPQHF. CDR3 sequence (DNA): TGCGCCAGCAGGGATAGCAATCAGCCCCAGCATTTT.

CDR3 in DNA: TGTGCCAGCAGCCCCGGGGGTTCGAGTCAGCCCCAGCATTTT. This sequence encodes CASSPGGSSQPQHF. The V and J genes are TRBV14 and TRBJ1-5, with D maybe TRBD1 (5 bases). The V end was cut by 4 bases, the J end by 6 bases, with 13 bases between. The CDR3 sequence is 14 residues long. The germline V gene has CDR1 SGHDN and CDR2 FVKESK.

V usage is TRBV5-1 and J usage is TRBJ1-6, with 9 bases matching TRBD1. The CDR3 loop spans 17 amino acids. Germline-derived CDR1 and CDR2 are SGHRS and YFSETQ. After removal of 0 bases from V and 14 bases from J, the junction contained 15 bases not matched to a gene. CDR3 residues: CASSLDEAGTGYLTLHF. CDR3 bases: TGCGCCAGCAGCTTGGACGAAGCGGGGACAGGGTATCTCACCCTCCACTTT.

This clonotype was seen only a few times. V is TRBV10-3 and J is TRBJ2-7, with TRBD1 matching over 7 bases. This CDR3 has 14 residues. J lost 4 bases, V lost 6 bases, and 9 bases had no gene match. CDR1 and CDR2 (germline): ENHRY, SYGVKD. The CDR3 nucleotides are TGTGCCATCAGGGCCGAGGGGGCTTTGTACGAGCAGTACTTC. Protein sequence: CAIRAEGALYEQYF.

This chain joins TRBV7-8 and TRBJ2-7; the D gene is possibly TRBD2 (6 bases). Germline loops: CDR1 SGHVS, CDR2 FQNEAQ. Trimming pared 4 bases from V and 10 bases from J, leaving 14 bases between. CDR3 size: 12 residues. The chain's CDR3 is CASSSPRGTQYF. CDR3 coding DNA: TGTGCCAGCAGCTCCCCCCGGGGGACTCAGTACTTC.

CDR3 loop: CASSPGDRGYEQYF. The CDR3 nucleotides are TGTGCCAGCAGCCCTGGGGACAGGGGGTACGAGCAGTACTTC. This chain joins TRBV7-3 and TRBJ2-7, with 11 bases lining up with TRBD1. J gave up 4 bases and V 5 bases, and 4 bases lay outside the gene matches. The germline V gene has CDR1 SGHTA and CDR2 FQGTGA. The CDR3 runs to 14 residues.

This clonotype was counted between two and nine times. This chain joins TRBV18 and TRBJ1-2, with 9 positions matching TRBD1. The CDR3 spans 15 residues. The V gene's germline CDR1 is KGHSH and CDR2 LQKENI. Trimming took 2 bases from V and 2 from J; bases not matched to a gene: 3. CDR3 loop: CASSPVGQGNYGYTF. The CDR3 DNA reads TGTGCCAGCTCACCAGTAGGACAGGGGAACTATGGCTACACCTTC.

In this sample, this clonotype turned up a few times. The V and J genes are TRBV27 and TRBJ2-2; perhaps D is TRBD1 or TRBD2 (5 bases each). The CDR3 spans 15 residues. Germline CDR1 is MNHEY and CDR2 is SMNVEV (reference sequence). The V gene lost 5 bases and the J gene lost 6 bases, with 16 bases spanning the gap. Here the CDR3 reads CASSPPGTGAGELFF. For the CDR3, the DNA is TGTGCCAGCAGTCCTCCTGGGACCGGTGCCGGGGAGCTGTTTTTT.

This clonotype was detected ten times or more. The gene calls are TRBV4-3 and TRBJ2-3; the D gene is possibly TRBD2 (5 bases). V lost 0 bases, J lost 4 bases, and 5 bases lay in between. The CDR3 covers 13 residues. CDR1 and CDR2 (germline): LGHNA, YSLEER. The CDR3 here is CASSQEAADTQYF. CDR3 bases: TGCGCCAGCAGCCAAGAAGCGGCAGATACGCAGTATTTT.

V gene TRBV12-3 or TRBV12-4 combines with J gene TRBJ2-7; TRBD1 matches 10 bases. The CDR3 spans 16 residues. V lost 5 bases to trimming and J lost 3 bases; unmatched junction nucleotides: 10. The CDR3 region is CASSRSWTGGGYEQYF. In DNA, the CDR3 is TGTGCCAGCAGTCGATCCTGGACAGGGGGAGGCTACGAGCAGTACTTC.

This clonotype was seen a few times. This chain links TRBV5-6 with TRBJ2-5; the D gene is possibly TRBD2 (5 bases). Per the germline V gene, CDR1 is SGHDT and CDR2 is YYEEEE. V lost 1 base and J lost 4, with 11 bases in between. This CDR3 contains 14 residues. The CDR3 is CASSLTGSAETQYF. CDR3 nucleotides: TGTGCCAGCAGCTTGACGGGGAGTGCAGAGACCCAGTACTTC.

This clonotype occurred a few times. V usage is TRBV11-3 and J usage is TRBJ2-3; the D gene could be TRBD1 or TRBD2 (5 bases each). V lost 2 bases to trimming and J lost 2 bases, with 11 bases between them. Per the germline V gene, CDR1 is SGHNT and CDR2 is YENEEA. This CDR3 region has 15 residues. CDR3 DNA: TGTGCCAGCAGCTTACAAGGGACCGCCACAGATACGCAGTATTTT. Its translation: CASSLQGTATDTQYF.

The chain combines TRBV7-9 with TRBJ1-1, with D perhaps TRBD1 (5 bases). Germline-derived CDR1 and CDR2 are SEHNR and FQNEAQ (reference sequence). Trimming stripped 5 bases from V and 3 bases from J, with 13 bases between. There are 14 residues in the CDR3. The CDR3 spells CASSQQAVYTEAFF. The CDR3 DNA reads as TGTGCCAGCAGCCAACAGGCGGTATACACTGAAGCTTTCTTT.

In this sample, this clonotype turned up a few times. This chain links TRBV18 with TRBJ2-3, with no clear D. Germline CDR1 KGHSH, CDR2 LQKENI. The CDR3 contains 15 residues. The ends were cut back, 3 bases at V and 3 bases at J, with 13 bases in the middle. CDR3 in amino acids: CASSPRRQPTDTQYF. As DNA, the CDR3 is TGTGCCAGCTCACCGAGGCGGCAGCCGACAGATACGCAGTATTTT. Looking up the rest from reference TRBV18 and TRBJ2-3 gives the full variable domain: NAGVMQNPRHLVRRRGQEARLRCSPMKGHSHVYWYRQLPEEGLKFMVYLQKENIIDESGMPKERFSAEFPKEGPSILRIQQVVRGDSAAYFCASSPRRQPTDTQYFGPGTRLTVL.